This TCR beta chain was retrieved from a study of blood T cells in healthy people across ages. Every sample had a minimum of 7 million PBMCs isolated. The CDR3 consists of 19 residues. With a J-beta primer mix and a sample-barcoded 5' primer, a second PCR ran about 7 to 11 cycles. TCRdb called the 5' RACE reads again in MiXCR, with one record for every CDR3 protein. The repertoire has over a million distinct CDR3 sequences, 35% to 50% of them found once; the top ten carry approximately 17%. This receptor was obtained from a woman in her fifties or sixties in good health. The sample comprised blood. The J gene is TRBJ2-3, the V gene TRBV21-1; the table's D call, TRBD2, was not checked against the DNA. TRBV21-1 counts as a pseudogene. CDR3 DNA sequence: TGTGCCAGCAGCAAAGAGACTAGCGGGCTATGCGCTAGCACAGATACGCAGTATTTT. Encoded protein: CASSKETSGLCASTDTQYF.